This T cell receptor (beta chain) was found in a study of OX40 agonist ivuxolimab in advanced cancers. The overall study: The dose of intravenous ivuxolimab that patients received every 2 weeks ranged from 0.01 to 10 mg/kg.

Overall study results and limits: Circulating CD4+ and CD8+ T cells showed clonal expansion by week 6 at 0.1 to 3.0 mg/kg.

The CDR3 spans 12 residues. V lost 2 bases, J lost 5 bases, and 7 bases lay in between. CDR1 and CDR2 from the germline V gene are LNHDA and SQIVND (reference sequence). This table comes from immunoSEQ multiplex PCR, and its TCRdb copy is limited to in-frame clones, with some not included. This table holds some 95,000 clones, approximately 90% found once. Remarks on this clone: As yet, its antigen is unknown.

This clonotype was sampled from an adult with an advanced solid tumor such as melanoma, head and neck, liver or kidney cancer. This chain uses TRBV19 with TRBJ2-7; D is unresolved. The source material was CD4+ or CD8+ T cells sorted from blood, sampled in a trial of the OX40 agonist ivuxolimab. In nucleotides, the CDR3 is TGTGCCAGTAGTATACGACGGGACGAGCAGTACTTC. Protein sequence: CASSIRRDEQYF. The variable domain in full, completed from reference TRBV19 and TRBJ2-7, reads DGGITQSPKYLFRKEGQNVTLSCEQNLNHDAMYWYRQDPGQGLRLIYYSQIVNDFQKGDIAEGYSVSREKKESFPLTVTSAQKNPTAFYLCASSIRRDEQYFGPGTRLTVT.